The T cell receptor (beta chain) described here comes from a study of CD8 T cells in ankylosing spondylitis. TCRdb re-analysed the 5' RACE reads in MiXCR, keeping a single row per CDR3 protein. The repertoire holds 350,000 or so distinct CDR3 sequences, with 8% as singletons. Whole-study results and caveats: Reactive arthritis synovial fluid and blood previously showed some of these motif variants. Seemingly distinctive of ankylosing spondylitis blood was a TCR beta motif formed by eight highly homologous variants.

The ends were cut back, 4 bases at V and 6 bases at J, with 12 bases in the middle. In germline, CDR1 is SGHRS, CDR2 YFSETQ. The CDR3 is 13 residues long. Points on this clonotype: The antigen is undetermined.

The rearrangement joins TRBV5-1 to TRBJ2-3, with D maybe TRBD2 (5 bases). Material: blood, either unsorted or a sorted T cell fraction (not recorded which). This receptor was obtained from a male donor with ankylosing spondylitis. This chain's CDR3 is CASSGLAMDTQYF. The CDR3 DNA is TGCGCCAGCAGCGGCCTAGCAATGGATACGCAGTATTTT.